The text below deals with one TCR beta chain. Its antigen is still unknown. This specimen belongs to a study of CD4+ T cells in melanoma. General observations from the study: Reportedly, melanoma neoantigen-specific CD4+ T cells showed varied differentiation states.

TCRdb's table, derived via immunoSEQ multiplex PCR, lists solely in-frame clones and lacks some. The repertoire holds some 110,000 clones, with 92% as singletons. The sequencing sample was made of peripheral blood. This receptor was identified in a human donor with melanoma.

The DNA of the CDR3 is TGTGCCAGCGCCCAGGGGGGACTAGCGGCCAATGAGCAGTTCTTC. It specifies CASAQGGLAANEQFF. The chain is built from TRBV7-2 and TRBJ2-1, with 11 bases fitting TRBD2. V lost 8 bases and J lost 6; bases outside the gene matches: 9. This CDR3 is 15 amino acids long. Germline loops: CDR1 SGHTA, CDR2 FQGNSA.